The 17 T cell receptor beta chains given below trace back to one sample, sequenced in a study of response to subunit inactivated influenza vaccine. TCRdb redid the calling of the RT-PCR reads with MiXCR, one entry per CDR3 protein. The sample shows around 850,000 distinct CDR3 sequences, around 20% of them seen only once. Sequenced here: PBMCs from blood, sampled roughly 5 days after vaccination. These receptors all come from a man over 45 who received an inactivated influenza vaccine.

The chain recombines TRBV7-6 with TRBJ2-7; a possible D gene is TRBD1 (5 bases). Germline V gene data show CDR1 as SGHVS and CDR2 as FNYEAQ. The CDR3 length is 14 residues. The V gene lost 2 bases and the J gene lost 3 bases, with 11 bases spanning the gap. This CDR3 reads CASSLTSGFYEQYF. The CDR3 DNA sequence: TGTGCCAGCAGCTTAACCTCAGGGTTCTACGAGCAGTACTTC.

This rearrangement joins TRBV29-1 to TRBJ2-3, with D possibly matching TRBD1 (5 bases). The V end was cut by 7 bases, the J end by 4 bases, with 18 bases between. Germline values: CDR1 SQVTM, CDR2 ANQGSEA. This CDR3 contains 14 residues. CDR3 sequence: CSASDQGWADTQYF. The CDR3 nucleotides read TGCAGCGCTTCCGACCAGGGATGGGCAGATACGCAGTATTTT.

This clonotype was recorded once. This chain joins TRBV12-3 or TRBV12-4 and TRBJ2-7; TRBD2 matches 9 bases. The trim removed 1 base at V and 5 bases at J, leaving 6 bases unmatched. CDR3 length: 15 amino acids. The chain's CDR3 is CASSLGGGASNEQYF. The CDR3 coding sequence is TGTGCCAGCAGTTTAGGCGGGGGGGCCTCAAACGAGCAGTACTTC.

This clonotype was detected ten times or more. This rearrangement joins TRBV29-1 to TRBJ2-1; 8 nucleotides line up with TRBD2. This CDR3 has 16 amino acids. V shed 3 bases, J shed 0 bases, and the junction held 7 bases outside the gene matches. Per germline, CDR1 SQVTM and CDR2 ANQGSEA. The chain's CDR3 is CSVDETSASSYNEQFF. The CDR3 DNA reads as TGCAGCGTTGATGAGACTAGCGCGAGCTCCTACAATGAGCAGTTCTTC.

The chain joins TRBV7-9 to TRBJ2-3; D could derive from TRBD1 or TRBD2 (5 bases each). Germline V lookup: CDR1 SEHNR, CDR2 FQNEAQ (reference sequence). Trimming took off 0 bases at V and 4 bases at J, with 14 bases between the two ends. This CDR3 region has 16 residues. The CDR3 sequence is CASSLARFRDPDTQYF. CDR3 coding DNA: TGTGCCAGCAGCTTAGCGCGTTTCAGGGACCCAGATACGCAGTATTTT.

In this sample, this clonotype turned up a few times. V is TRBV5-1 and J is TRBJ2-1, with no clear D. This CDR3 is 13 amino acids long. The V gene's germline CDR1 is SGHRS and CDR2 YFSETQ. Trimming took 4 bases from V and 8 from J, leaving 13 bases between them. In DNA form, the CDR3 reads TGCGCCAGCAGCAACGGAGCCAAGGATGAGCAGTTCTTC. It encodes CASSNGAKDEQFF. Using reference TRBV5-1 and TRBJ2-1 for the parts outside the CDR3, the full variable domain is KAGVTQTPRYLIKTRGQQVTLSCSPISGHRSVSWYQQTPGQGLQFLFEYFSETQRNKGNFPGRFSGRQFSNSRSEMNVSTLELGDSALYLCASSNGAKDEQFFGPGTRLTVL.

This clonotype turned up a few times. V usage is TRBV12-3 or TRBV12-4 and J usage is TRBJ2-5; possible D gene TRBD1, 5 bases. This CDR3 is 15 amino acids long. V was clipped by 3 bases and J by 5 bases, with 16 bases between them. The CDR3 bases are TGTGCCAGCAGTTTTTGGGATGGGGCAGGGGAGACCCAGTACTTC. This codes for CASSFWDGAGETQYF.

The sample holds a few counts of this clonotype. This chain joins TRBV20-1 and TRBJ1-6; D gene ambiguous. V was cut by 5 bases and J by 6 bases, with 11 bases left in between. This CDR3 is 13 amino acids long. From germline, CDR1 is DFQATT and CDR2 SNEGSKA (reference sequence). The CDR3 coding sequence is TGCAGTGCTTTCCGGGATGCTAATTCACCCCTCCACTTT. It yields the protein CSAFRDANSPLHF.

J is TRBJ2-1 and V is TRBV29-1, with D maybe TRBD1 (6 bases). The CDR3 has 14 amino acids. Between the trimmed V and J ends, which lost 6 bases and 2 bases, there was a span of 14 bases. Germline V gives CDR1 SQVTM, CDR2 ANQGSEA. CDR3 residues: CSVRQAYTYNEQFF. The CDR3 DNA reads as TGCAGCGTCCGACAGGCCTATACCTACAATGAGCAGTTCTTC.

V is TRBV7-9 and J is TRBJ2-7; D is unresolved. V was clipped by 1 base and J by 0 bases, with 10 bases between them. Germline V gene sequence: CDR1 SEHNR, CDR2 FQNEAQ (reference sequence). CDR3 size: 15 residues. The CDR3 DNA sequence: TGTGCCAGCAGCTTAGAGACCTGGAGCTCCTACGAGCAGTACTTC. It specifies CASSLETWSSYEQYF.

The genes are TRBV6-2 or TRBV6-3 and TRBJ1-6; D possibly corresponds to TRBD1 (5 bases). This CDR3 contains 14 residues. Per the germline V gene, CDR1 is MNHEY and CDR2 is SVGEGT. V shed 7 bases and J shed 9 bases, with 16 bases lying between them. The CDR3 loop is CASTGGVPVSPLHF. For the CDR3, the DNA is TGTGCCAGCACCGGGGGGGTACCAGTTTCACCCCTCCACTTT.

This clonotype was seen a handful of times. The chain is built from TRBV5-5 and TRBJ2-5, with TRBD2 matching 11 bases. CDR3 length equals 15 residues. V gave up 0 bases and J gave up 5 bases; unmatched junction bases: 3. CDR1 and CDR2 (germline): SGHKS, YYEKEE (reference sequence). CDR3 coding DNA: TGTGCCAGCAGCTTGGAGACTAGCGGGACGGAGACCCAGTACTTC. Amino acids: CASSLETSGTETQYF.

This clonotype turned up a few times. The rearrangement links TRBV29-1 to TRBJ2-1, with TRBD2 as a possible D gene (5 bases). In germline, CDR1 is SQVTM, CDR2 ANQGSEA. The CDR3 sequence is 12 residues long. The germline V and J ends were trimmed by 3 bases and 6 bases, with 9 bases remaining between them. CDR3 bases: TGCAGCGTTGACGGGGTGGCCAATGAGCAGTTCTTC. Amino acids: CSVDGVANEQFF.

V usage is TRBV27 and J usage is TRBJ2-1, with D possibly being TRBD2 (6 bases). The ends were cut back, 3 bases at V and 1 base at J, with 16 bases in the middle. The CDR3 sequence is 17 residues long. Germline V lookup: CDR1 MNHEY, CDR2 SMNVEV (reference sequence). CDR3 sequence (DNA): TGTGCCAGCAGTTTCCTAAAGCGGGCGGGTTCCTACAATGAGCAGTTCTTC. Its protein product is CASSFLKRAGSYNEQFF.

At least ten counts were recorded for this clonotype. The V call is TRBV4-2, the J call TRBJ2-3; 11 bases are a match to TRBD2. The CDR3 has 18 amino acids. The J segment lost 5 bases and the V segment lost 1 base, leaving 11 bases of the junction unmatched. Germline V lookup: CDR1 LGHNA, CDR2 YNFKEQ. CDR3 protein: CASSQAHGSGGAGDTQYF. As DNA, the CDR3 is TGTGCCAGCAGCCAAGCCCATGGTAGCGGGGGGGCCGGAGATACGCAGTATTTT.

The chain combines TRBV20-1 with TRBJ2-2, with 12 bases matching TRBD2. The V and J ends lost 0 bases and 6 bases, in that order; junction bases with no gene match: 2. Germline CDR1 is DFQATT and CDR2 is SNEGSKA (reference sequence). CDR3 length: 15 residues. The chain's CDR3 is CSARDPSGRAGELFF. CDR3 in DNA: TGCAGTGCTAGAGACCCTAGCGGGAGGGCCGGGGAGCTGTTTTTT.

The J gene is TRBJ2-3, the V gene TRBV20-1, with TRBD2 matching 12 bases. Losses at the gene ends were 1 base for V and 5 bases for J; bases not matched to a gene: 7. Germline V gene sequence: CDR1 DFQATT, CDR2 SNEGSKA (reference sequence). The CDR3 has 16 amino acids. CDR3 loop: CSARVPTSGRVDTQYF. The CDR3 coding sequence is TGCAGTGCTAGAGTCCCGACTAGCGGGAGAGTAGATACGCAGTATTTT.